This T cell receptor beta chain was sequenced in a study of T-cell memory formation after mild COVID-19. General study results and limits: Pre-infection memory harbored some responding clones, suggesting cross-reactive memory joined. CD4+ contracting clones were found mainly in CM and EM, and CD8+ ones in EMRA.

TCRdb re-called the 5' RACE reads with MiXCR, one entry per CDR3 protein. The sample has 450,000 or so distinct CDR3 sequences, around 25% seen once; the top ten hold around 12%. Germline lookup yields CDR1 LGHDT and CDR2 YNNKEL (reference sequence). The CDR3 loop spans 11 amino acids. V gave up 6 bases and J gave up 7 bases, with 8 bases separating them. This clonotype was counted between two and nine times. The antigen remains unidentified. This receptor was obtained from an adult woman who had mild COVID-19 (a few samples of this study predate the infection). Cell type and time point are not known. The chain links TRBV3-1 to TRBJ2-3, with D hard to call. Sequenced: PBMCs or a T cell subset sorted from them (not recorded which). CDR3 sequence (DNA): TGTGCCAGCAGTATGGGTTATACGCAGTATTTT. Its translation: CASSMGYTQYF.